The rows below give T cell receptor beta chains drawn from one sample of a study of PD-1 blockade in mismatch repair-deficient tumors. Some clones are missing from TCRdb's copy, which holds only in-frame ones; the method was immunoSEQ multiplex PCR. The table has tens of thousands of clones, around 73% seen once. Sequenced here: peripheral blood, sampled 4 weeks after starting pembrolizumab. These receptors all come from an adult with mismatch repair-deficient cancer. The CDR3 runs from the conserved cysteine through the conserved F or W. The D gene is left open where the match is weak. Rows give clone size only sometimes, using once, few, many, or a class for an expanded clone.

>TRBV19|TRBJ2-1|TRBD2|-
TGTGCCAGTAGTTTCCCACCGACTAGCGGAGCCTACAATGAGCAGTTCTTC
CASSFPPTSGAYNEQFF
>TRBV18|TRBJ1-2|TRBD1|-
TGTGCCAGCTCCCTAGGGACAGGAGCTAACTATGGCTACACCTTC
CASSLGTGANYGYTF
>TRBV5-8|TRBJ1-4|-|few
TGTGCCAGCAGCTTGGCCGGAAAACTGTTTTTT
CASSLAGKLFF
>TRBV27|TRBJ2-1|TRBD2|few
TGTGCCAGCAGTTTATTGGGACTAGCTGATATTGAGCAGTTCTTC
CASSLLGLADIEQFF
>TRBV6-6|TRBJ2-3|TRBD1|-
TGTGCCAGCAGCCCTGGGACAGGGGCCCCAGATACGCAGTATTTT
CASSPGTGAPDTQYF
>TRBV11-2|TRBJ2-7|-|-
TGTGCCAGCGGGGCGGGGACCTACGAGCAGTACTTC
CASGAGTYEQYF
>TRBV29-1|TRBJ2-7|-|-
TGCAGCGCCCAAGGGCAGGTGGGGTCCTACGAGCAGTACTTC
CSAQGQVGSYEQYF
>TRBV5-6|TRBJ2-1|-|-
TGTGCCAGCAGCTTACGTCGGCGGGTCTCCTACAATGAGCAGTTCTTC
CASSLRRRVSYNEQFF
>TRBV10-1|TRBJ2-2|-|-
TGCGCCAGCAGCCGGGACTTTGACACCGGGGAGCTGTTTTTT
CASSRDFDTGELFF
>TRBV9|TRBJ2-1|-|-
TGTGCCAGCAGCGTAGCTACTAGCCGGGATGAGCAGTTCTTC
CASSVATSRDEQFF
>TRBV4-2|TRBJ1-4|-|once
TGTGCCAGCAGCCAAGATGCGGGGCAGGGTAATGAAAAACTGTTTTTT
CASSQDAGQGNEKLFF
>TRBV4-1|TRBJ1-2|-|few
TGCGCCAGCAGCCAAGCTGGAGGGCGCTACACCTTC
CASSQAGGRYTF
>TRBV11-2|TRBJ2-7|-|few
TGTGCCAGCAGCTTTGCGGGGTACGAGCAGTACTTC
CASSFAGYEQYF
>TRBV7-9|TRBJ2-1|-|-
TGTGCCAGCAGCTTAGAAGACAATGAGCAGTTCTTC
CASSLEDNEQFF
>TRBV30|TRBJ1-3|-|-
TGTGCCTGGAGTGTGGGCTCTGGAAACACCATATATTTT
CAWSVGSGNTIYF
>TRBV6-1|TRBJ1-1|-|-
TGTGCCAGCAGTGAAAGTGGATCCGGCACTGAAGCTTTCTTT
CASSESGSGTEAFF
>TRBV7-3|TRBJ2-3|TRBD1|-
TGTGCCAGCGGGGACAGGGTTGCAGATACGCAGTATTTT
CASGDRVADTQYF
>TRBV7-9|TRBJ2-1|TRBD2|-
TGTGCCAGCAGCCCACCGGGACTAAACAATGAGCAGTTCTTC
CASSPPGLNNEQFF
>TRBV27|TRBJ2-7|-|-
TGTGCCAGCAGTTTATCGAAATACCACGAGCAGTACTTC
CASSLSKYHEQYF
>TRBV7-9|TRBJ1-1|TRBD1|-
TGTGCCAGCAGCTCCTACGACAGGGGGCTGAAAACTGAAGCTTTCTTT
CASSSYDRGLKTEAFF
>TRBV7-2|TRBJ2-7|-|-
TGTGCCAGCAGCCGGACTCGGTCCACCTACGAGCAGTACTTC
CASSRTRSTYEQYF
>TRBV19|TRBJ2-7|TRBD1|-
TGTGCCAGTAGTGCAGACAGGGGGCTTGGCGAGCAGTACTTC
CASSADRGLGEQYF
>TRBV7-8|TRBJ1-1|TRBD1|-
TGTGCCAGCAGCTCACTACTGGACAGGGCTGGGGGTGGCACTGAAGCTTTCTTT
CASSSLLDRAGGGTEAFF
>TRBV5-1|TRBJ1-1|TRBD1|-
TGCGCCAGCAGCCGAACCTCGGGACAGGTGAACACTGAAGCTTTCTTT
CASSRTSGQVNTEAFF
>TRBV5-8|TRBJ2-1|TRBD2|-
TGTGCCAGCAGCTCGACTAGCGGAAATGAGCAGTTCTTC
CASSSTSGNEQFF
>TRBV18|TRBJ1-3|-|-
TGTGCCAGCTCACCACGGAGAGACCTCTCTGGAAACACCATATATTTT
CASSPRRDLSGNTIYF
>TRBV7-9|TRBJ2-7|-|-
TGTGCCAGCAGCGGAGACAGCTACGAGCAGTACTTC
CASSGDSYEQYF
>TRBV6-5|TRBJ2-7|TRBD2|-
TGTGCCAGCAGTTACACCGGGACTACCGCTGGGAAGTACTTC
CASSYTGTTAGKYF
>TRBV6-1|TRBJ1-5|-|few
TGTGCCAGCTCCCGACAGAAGCATAGCAATCAGCCCCAGCATTTT
CASSRQKHSNQPQHF
>TRBV28|TRBJ1-4|-|-
TGTGCCAGCAGGTTCCAATCGGCAGGGTTTGAAAAACTGTTTTTT
CASRFQSAGFEKLFF
>TRBV7-3|TRBJ2-1|TRBD2|-
TGTGCCAGCAGCCTAACTAGCGCAAGCTCCTACAATGAGCAGTTCTTC
CASSLTSASSYNEQFF
>TRBV14|TRBJ2-2|-|once
TGTGCCAGCGCCGGAATCGTCGGTTGGACCGGGGAGCTGTTTTTT
CASAGIVGWTGELFF
>TRBV5-4|TRBJ2-3|TRBD2|-
TGTGCCAGCAGCTTGGGGGGCGGGAGGGCAGATACGCAGTATTTT
CASSLGGGRADTQYF
>TRBV6-5|TRBJ2-7|TRBD1|-
TGTGCCAGCCCAGGGACAGGAGTTCCTGGAGAGCAGTACTTC
CASPGTGVPGEQYF
>TRBV19|TRBJ1-5|-|-
TGTGCCAGTAGTAACACGGGGTGGGGCAATCAGCCCCAGCATTTT
CASSNTGWGNQPQHF
>TRBV5-1|TRBJ1-1|-|-
TGCGCCAGCAGCTTGCTAGGGAACACTGAAGCTTTCTTT
CASSLLGNTEAFF
>TRBV5-1|TRBJ2-3|-|-
TGCGCCAGCAGCTTGGACACCAGCACAGATACGCAGTATTTT
CASSLDTSTDTQYF
>TRBV2|TRBJ2-2|-|once
TGTGCCACAGAGGGGACGGGACGTCGCACCGGGGAGCTGTTTTTT
CATEGTGRRTGELFF